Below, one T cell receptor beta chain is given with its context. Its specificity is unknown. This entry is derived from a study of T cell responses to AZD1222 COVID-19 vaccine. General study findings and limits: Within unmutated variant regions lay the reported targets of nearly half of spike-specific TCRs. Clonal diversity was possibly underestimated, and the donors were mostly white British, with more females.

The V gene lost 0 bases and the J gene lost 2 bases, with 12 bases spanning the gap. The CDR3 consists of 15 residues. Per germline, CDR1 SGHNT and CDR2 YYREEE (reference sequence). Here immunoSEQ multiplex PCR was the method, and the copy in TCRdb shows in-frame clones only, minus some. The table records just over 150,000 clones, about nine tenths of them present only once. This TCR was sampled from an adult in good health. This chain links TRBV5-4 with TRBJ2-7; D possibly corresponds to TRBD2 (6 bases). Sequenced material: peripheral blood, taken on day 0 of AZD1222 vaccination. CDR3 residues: CASSLAGTSTYEQYF. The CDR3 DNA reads TGTGCCAGCAGCTTGGCCGGGACTTCTACCTACGAGCAGTACTTC.